Listed below are T cell receptor beta chains from one sample, sequenced in a study of T cell repertoires in cytomegalovirus infection. Their cognate antigens are unknown. TCRdb reprocessed the reads via MiXCR and lists one record per CDR3 protein. The sample has hundreds of thousands of distinct CDR3 sequences, 30% to 35% seen once; the top ten hold 9.5% to 15%. The sequences come from cultured CD8+ T cells from PBMCs, collected from culture after CMV antigen stimulation. The receptor source for this set is a human donor in good health (CMV status not recorded). Some clones in this sample may be carry-over from other donors' samples. Both conserved end residues are part of each CDR3. D genes are given only for firm matches. Not all rows give a size; the values are once, few, many and, for expanded clones, a class.

clone_size cdr3_length j_call d_call v_call cdr3_nt cdr3_aa
few 15 TRBJ1-1 TRBD1 TRBV7-9 TGTGCCAGCAGTATTACAGGGGGCGCGAACACTGAAGCTTTCTTT CASSITGGANTEAFF
. 16 TRBJ2-5 . TRBV29-1 TGCAGCGTTGATTGGGCGGTAGGGTTTGGCGAAGAGACCCAGTACTTC CSVDWAVGFGEETQYF
few 14 TRBJ2-1 TRBD2 TRBV7-3 TGTGCCAGCAGAAAAACCGGGGGGGGCAGTGAGCAGTTCTTC CASRKTGGGSEQFF
few 16 TRBJ2-2 . TRBV9 TGTGCCAGCAGCGCCCTTGAGGCCCCCGGGCCCGGGGAGCTGTTTTTT CASSALEAPGPGELFF
many 13 TRBJ2-2 . TRBV27 TGTGCCAGTAGTTCAGCGAACACCGGGGAGCTGTTTTTT CASSSANTGELFF
. 14 TRBJ2-7 . TRBV11-3 TGTGCCAGCAGCCCAGGAGGGGGAAGCAGCGAGCAGTACTTC CASSPGGGSSEQYF
. 13 TRBJ2-5 . TRBV6-5 TGTGCCAGCAGTTACAGGGGGGTCGAGACCCAGTACTTC CASSYRGVETQYF
. 13 TRBJ1-1 . TRBV19 TGTGCCAGCGGGCAGGATTTAAACACTGAAGCTTTCTTT CASGQDLNTEAFF
. 15 TRBJ2-5 TRBD1 TRBV5-8 TGTGCCAGCAGCGCCCGGGACAGCTACCAAGAGACCCAGTACTTC CASSARDSYQETQYF
few 15 TRBJ2-1 . TRBV5-1 TGCGCCAGCAGTTTGGTACACCCCTCCTACAATGAGCAGTTCTTC CASSLVHPSYNEQFF
. 20 TRBJ2-1 . TRBV4-1 TGCGCCAGCAGCCAAGATTGGGTGGGGGGGGCACCCTCCTCCTACAATGAGCAGTTCTTC CASSQDWVGGAPSSYNEQFF
few 14 TRBJ2-2 TRBD1 TRBV7-9 TGTGCCAGCCGATGGGACAGGGGAACCGGGGAGCTGTTTTTT CASRWDRGTGELFF
. 16 TRBJ2-3 TRBD2 TRBV4-1 TGCGCCAGCAGCCATTCGGGACTAGCGGGGGGTGATACGCAGTATTTT CASSHSGLAGGDTQYF
. 14 TRBJ1-2 . TRBV27 TGTGCCAGCAGCCCCCGGGCCCTGGGACATGGCTACACCTTC CASSPRALGHGYTF
. 16 TRBJ2-5 . TRBV7-9 TGTGCCAGCAGCTTACTCCGCGGCAGCCCTCAAGAGACCCAGTACTTC CASSLLRGSPQETQYF
. 14 TRBJ1-2 . TRBV4-1 TGCGCCAGCAGCCCATTCAGCGGAGCCTATGGCTACACCTTC CASSPFSGAYGYTF
. 18 TRBJ2-3 TRBD2 TRBV6-2/TRBV6-3 TGTGCCAGCAGTCTTAGCAGGACTAGCGGGGTCCTCACAGATACGCAGTATTTT CASSLSRTSGVLTDTQYF
few 13 TRBJ1-5 . TRBV6-1 TGTGCCAGCAGTGACAGCTCCTATCAGCCCCAGCATTTT CASSDSSYQPQHF
. 15 TRBJ2-2 TRBD1 TRBV4-2 TGTGCCAGCAGCCAAGATAGGACAGGGACGATGGAGCTGTTTTTT CASSQDRTGTMELFF
many 19 TRBJ2-1 TRBD2 TRBV7-8 TGTGCCAGCAGCACCGCCCCGGGACTAGCGGTTAGCTCCTACAATGAGCAGTTCTTC CASSTAPGLAVSSYNEQFF
once 16 TRBJ1-2 . TRBV4-1 TGCACCAGCAGCCAAGAGGCAGGGGTGGTGGGTTATGGCTACACTTTC CTSSQEAGVVGYGYTF
few 14 TRBJ2-7 TRBD2 TRBV27 TGTGCCAGCAGTATGGGACTAGCTTCAACCGAGCAGTACTTC CASSMGLASTEQYF
. 15 TRBJ2-2 . TRBV25-1 TGTGCCAGCAGTGAATGGGTAGGGGGTCACGGGGAGCTGTTTTTT CASSEWVGGHGELFF
. 15 TRBJ1-1 . TRBV5-1 TGCGCCAGCAGCCCCGGGTGGGGGCGTGACACTGAAGCTTTCTTT CASSPGWGRDTEAFF
many 12 TRBJ2-5 . TRBV28 TGTGCCAGCAGTATGGGGGGAGAGACCCAGTACTTC CASSMGGETQYF
once 14 TRBJ1-6 . TRBV12-3/TRBV12-4 TGTGCCAGCAGTCCCGGGACACAATATTCACCCCTCCACTTT CASSPGTQYSPLHF
. 15 TRBJ2-1 . TRBV29-1 TGCAGCGTTGAAGGGTGGGACTGGGCCTACAATGAGCAGTTCTTC CSVEGWDWAYNEQFF
. 17 TRBJ1-2 TRBD1 TRBV28 TGTGCCAGCAGTTGGGACAGGGGCCTACCATATAACTATGGCTACACCTTC CASSWDRGLPYNYGYTF
few 14 TRBJ2-4 . TRBV12-3/TRBV12-4 TGTGCCAGCACCCGGAGGGGGCCAGACGGCATTCAGTACTTC CASTRRGPDGIQYF
few 19 TRBJ2-3 . TRBV7-6 TGTGCCAGCAGCTTAGCAGGGGGACTAAGTAAATATAGCACAGATACGCAGTATTTT CASSLAGGLSKYSTDTQYF
. 15 TRBJ1-1 . TRBV5-8 TGTGCCAGCAGCCCCTACGAGGGGAGAAACACTGAAGCTTTCTTT CASSPYEGRNTEAFF
. 14 TRBJ2-3 . TRBV6-5 TGTGCCAGCAGTTATGACGGAGGGGCAGATACGCAGTATTTT CASSYDGGADTQYF
. 13 TRBJ2-3 . TRBV6-6 TGTGCCAGCCGCAGGGTTTTGAAAGATACGCAGTATTTT CASRRVLKDTQYF
few 14 TRBJ1-1 TRBD1 TRBV4-1 TGCGCCAGCAGCCAAGGGACAGGAAAAGCTGAAGCTTTCTTT CASSQGTGKAEAFF
many 14 TRBJ1-5 . TRBV7-4 TGTGCCAGCGGAATGGGGAGGAGCAATCAGCCCCAGCATTTT CASGMGRSNQPQHF
. 20 TRBJ1-4 . TRBV6-2/TRBV6-3 TGTGCCAGCAGTTACTCGTTAGAAGCCGGGAATATCGCAGATTTGGAAAAACTGTTTTTT CASSYSLEAGNIADLEKLFF
. 15 TRBJ2-1 . TRBV5-1 TGCGCCAGCAGCTTAGCTGGGTTTGCCTACAATGAGCAGTTCTTC CASSLAGFAYNEQFF
once 13 TRBJ2-3 . TRBV19 TGTGCCAGTAGTATTGGCATAACTGATACGCAGTATTTT CASSIGITDTQYF
. 16 TRBJ2-1 TRBD2 TRBV9 TGTGCCAGCAGCGGACGGGGGGTGCTCTCCTACAATGAGCAGTTCTTC CASSGRGVLSYNEQFF
. 15 TRBJ1-5 . TRBV7-2 TGTGCCAGCAGCCCCTCCGGAGCCCGCAATCAGCCCCAGCATTTT CASSPSGARNQPQHF
few 16 TRBJ2-3 . TRBV20-1 TGCAGTGCTAGAGACCCAGCTTCGAAGAACACAGATACGCAGTATTTT CSARDPASKNTDTQYF
few 15 TRBJ2-2 . TRBV11-2 TGTGCCAGCAGCCCAGGGGGGCTAGACACCGGGGAGCTGTTTTTT CASSPGGLDTGELFF
few 13 TRBJ2-1 . TRBV6-5 TGTGCCAGCAGTTACTCCTCTAAGAATGAGCAGTTCTTC CASSYSSKNEQFF
few 13 TRBJ2-2 . TRBV29-1 TGCAGCGTTGAACGAGGACGGAACGGGGAGCTGTTTTTT CSVERGRNGELFF
. 15 TRBJ2-4 . TRBV24-1 TGTGCCACCAGTGATAACGGGGAAGCCAAAAACATTCAGTACTTC CATSDNGEAKNIQYF
. 13 TRBJ2-3 . TRBV12-3/TRBV12-4 TGTGCCAGCAGTTGGGGGCCGGCAGATACGCAGTATTTT CASSWGPADTQYF
many 10 TRBJ1-1 . TRBV7-8 TGTGCCAGCAGCCCCCCAAGGTTAGTCTTT CASSPPRLVF
. 16 TRBJ2-5 TRBD2 TRBV4-3 TGCGCCAGCAGCCAAGATTTGGTAGCGGGGGGCGAGACCCAGTACTTC CASSQDLVAGGETQYF
few 16 TRBJ1-2 TRBD1 TRBV27 TGTGCCAGCAGTTTTAATCAACAGGGGGCCGACTATGGCTACACCTTC CASSFNQQGADYGYTF
few 13 TRBJ2-7 TRBD2 TRBV20-1 TGCAGTGCGGGTCGCGGGGGAACCTACGAGCAGTACTTC CSAGRGGTYEQYF
many 16 TRBJ2-1 TRBD2 TRBV7-2 TGTGCCAGCAGCTTGTATGCGGGGGGGCTCGATAATGAGCAGTTCTTC CASSLYAGGLDNEQFF
. 14 TRBJ1-6 TRBD1 TRBV6-1 TGTGCCAGCAGTGCCAGGGGGACGTTTTCGCCCCTCCACTTT CASSARGTFSPLHF
few 20 TRBJ1-6 . TRBV4-3 TGCGCCAGCAGCCAAGACAACTCGCTAGTCTTGAGCTCCTATAATTCACCCCTCCACTTT CASSQDNSLVLSSYNSPLHF
. 13 TRBJ1-2 . TRBV7-9 TGTGCCAGCAGCTTAGGGCCGGAGGGCGGCTACACCTTC CASSLGPEGGYTF